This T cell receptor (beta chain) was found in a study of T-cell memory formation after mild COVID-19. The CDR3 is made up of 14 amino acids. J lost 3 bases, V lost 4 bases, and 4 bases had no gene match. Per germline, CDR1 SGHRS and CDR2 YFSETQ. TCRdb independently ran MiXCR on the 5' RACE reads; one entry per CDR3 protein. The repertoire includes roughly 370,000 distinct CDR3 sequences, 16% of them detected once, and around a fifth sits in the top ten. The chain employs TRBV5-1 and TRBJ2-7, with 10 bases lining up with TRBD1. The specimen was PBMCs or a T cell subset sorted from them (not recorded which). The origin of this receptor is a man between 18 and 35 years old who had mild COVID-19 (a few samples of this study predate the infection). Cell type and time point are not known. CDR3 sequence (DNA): TGCGCCAGCAGCGGACAGGGGGGGGACTACGAGCAGTACTTC. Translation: CASSGQGGDYEQYF.